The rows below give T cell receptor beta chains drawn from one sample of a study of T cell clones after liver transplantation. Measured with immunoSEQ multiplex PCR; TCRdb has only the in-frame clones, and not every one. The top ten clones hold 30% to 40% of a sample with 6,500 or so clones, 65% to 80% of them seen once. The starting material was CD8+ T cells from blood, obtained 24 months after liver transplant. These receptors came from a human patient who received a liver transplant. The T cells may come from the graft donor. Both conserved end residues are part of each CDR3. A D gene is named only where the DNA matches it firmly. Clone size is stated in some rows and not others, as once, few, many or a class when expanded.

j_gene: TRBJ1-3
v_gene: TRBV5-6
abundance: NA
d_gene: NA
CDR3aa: CASSLSGLFGGNTIYF
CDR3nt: TGTGCCAGCAGCTTATCGGGCCTCTTTGGAGGAAACACCATATATTTT

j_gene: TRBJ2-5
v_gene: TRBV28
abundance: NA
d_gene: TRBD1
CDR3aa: CASSSRTGWEETQYF
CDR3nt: TGTGCCAGCAGTTCTAGGACAGGGTGGGAAGAGACCCAGTACTTC

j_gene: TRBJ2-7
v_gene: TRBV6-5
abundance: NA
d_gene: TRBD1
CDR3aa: CASSHGQGMIYEQYF
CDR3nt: TGTGCCAGCAGTCATGGACAGGGTATGATCTACGAGCAGTACTTC

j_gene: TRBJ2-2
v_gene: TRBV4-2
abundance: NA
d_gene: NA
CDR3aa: CASSQGYTGELFF
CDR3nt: TGTGCCAGCAGCCAAGGTTACACCGGGGAGCTGTTTTTT

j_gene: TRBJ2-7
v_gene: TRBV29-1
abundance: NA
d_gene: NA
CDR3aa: CSVEDRSNYEQYF
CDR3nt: TGCAGCGTTGAAGATCGGAGTAACTACGAGCAGTACTTC

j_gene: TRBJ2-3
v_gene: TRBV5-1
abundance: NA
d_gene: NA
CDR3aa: CASSPPVYTDTQYF
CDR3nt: TGCGCCAGCAGCCCCCCTGTGTACACAGATACGCAGTATTTT

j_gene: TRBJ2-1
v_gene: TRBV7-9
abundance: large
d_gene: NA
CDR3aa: CASSFNGLIDEQFF
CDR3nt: TGTGCCAGCAGCTTTAACGGTCTGATCGATGAGCAGTTCTTC

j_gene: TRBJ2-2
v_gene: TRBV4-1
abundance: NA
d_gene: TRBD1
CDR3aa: CASTPPGTGNTGELFF
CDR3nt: TGCGCCAGCACCCCTCCTGGGACAGGGAATACCGGGGAGCTGTTTTTT

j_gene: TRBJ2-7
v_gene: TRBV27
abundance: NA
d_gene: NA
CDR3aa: CASRTTPGSTYEQYF
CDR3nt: TGTGCCAGCAGAACCACCCCGGGCTCGACCTACGAGCAGTACTTC

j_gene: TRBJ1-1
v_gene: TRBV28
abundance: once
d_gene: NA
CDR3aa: CASAGGTEAFF
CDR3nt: TGTGCCAGCGCAGGAGGGACAGAAGCTTTCTTT

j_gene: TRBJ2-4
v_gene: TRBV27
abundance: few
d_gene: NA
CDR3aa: CASSLGTKNIQYF
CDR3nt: TGTGCCAGCAGTTTAGGGACCAAAAACATTCAGTACTTC

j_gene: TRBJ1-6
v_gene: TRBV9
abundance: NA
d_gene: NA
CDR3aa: CASSVDSGVNSPLHF
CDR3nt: TGTGCCAGCAGCGTAGACTCAGGGGTTAATTCACCCCTCCACTTT

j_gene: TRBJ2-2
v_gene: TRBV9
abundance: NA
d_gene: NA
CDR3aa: CASSVGLVTGELFF
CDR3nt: TGTGCCAGCAGCGTAGGCCTAGTCACGGGGGAGCTGTTTTTT

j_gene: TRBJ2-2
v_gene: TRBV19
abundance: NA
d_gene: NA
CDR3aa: CASSITRANTGELFF
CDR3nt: TGTGCCAGTAGTATAACCAGGGCGAACACCGGGGAGCTGTTTTTT

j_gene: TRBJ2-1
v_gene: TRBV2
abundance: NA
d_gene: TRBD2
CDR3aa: CASSPQAPWTSVYEQFF
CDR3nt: TGTGCCAGCAGCCCTCAAGCGCCCTGGACTAGCGTCTATGAGCAGTTCTTC

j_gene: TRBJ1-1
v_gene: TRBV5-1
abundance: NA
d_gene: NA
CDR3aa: CASSFGREAFF
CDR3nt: TGCGCCAGCAGCTTTGGACGGGAAGCTTTCTTT

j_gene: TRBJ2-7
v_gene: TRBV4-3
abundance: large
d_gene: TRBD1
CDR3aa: CASSQDLNQGDPPYEQYF
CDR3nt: TGCGCCAGCAGCCAAGACCTTAACCAGGGGGATCCTCCCTACGAGCAGTACTTC

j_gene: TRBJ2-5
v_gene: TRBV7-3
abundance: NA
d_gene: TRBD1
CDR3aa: CASSLIHRGDTWYQETQYF
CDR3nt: TGTGCCAGCAGCTTAATCCACAGGGGGGATACTTGGTACCAAGAGACCCAGTACTTC

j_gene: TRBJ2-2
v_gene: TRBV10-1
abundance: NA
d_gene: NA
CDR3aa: CASSENTGELFF
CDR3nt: TGCGCCAGCAGTGAGAATACCGGGGAGCTGTTTTTT

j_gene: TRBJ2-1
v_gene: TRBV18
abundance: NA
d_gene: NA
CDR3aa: CASSPLSAAGVIYNEQFF
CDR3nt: TGTGCCAGCTCCCCCCTCTCGGCGGCAGGAGTTATCTACAATGAGCAGTTCTTC

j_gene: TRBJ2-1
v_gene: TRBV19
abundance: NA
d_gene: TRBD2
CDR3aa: CASSRASGSYNEQFF
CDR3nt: TGTGCCAGTAGTAGGGCTAGCGGGAGCTACAATGAGCAGTTCTTC

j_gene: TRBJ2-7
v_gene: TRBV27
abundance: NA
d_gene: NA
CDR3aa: CASSLQGNSYEQYF
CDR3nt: TGTGCCAGCAGTTTACAGGGCAATTCCTACGAGCAGTACTTC

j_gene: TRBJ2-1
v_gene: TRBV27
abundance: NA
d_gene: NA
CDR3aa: CASGRPGYNEQFF
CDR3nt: TGTGCCAGCGGGCGGCCAGGTTACAATGAGCAGTTCTTC

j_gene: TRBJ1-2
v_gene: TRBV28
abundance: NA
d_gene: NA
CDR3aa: CATLRRYGYTF
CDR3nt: TGTGCCACCCTCCGCCGCTATGGCTACACCTTC

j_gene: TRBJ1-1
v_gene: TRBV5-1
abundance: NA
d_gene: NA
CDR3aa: CASSSDSLNTEAFF
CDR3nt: TGCGCCAGCAGCTCCGACAGCCTGAACACTGAAGCTTTCTTT

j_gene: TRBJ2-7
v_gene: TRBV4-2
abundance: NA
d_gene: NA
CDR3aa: CASSHQGTYEQYF
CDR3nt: TGTGCCAGCAGCCACCAAGGAACCTACGAGCAGTACTTC

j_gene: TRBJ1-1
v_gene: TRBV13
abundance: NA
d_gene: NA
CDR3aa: CASSWTEFPNTEAFF
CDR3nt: TGTGCCAGCAGCTGGACAGAGTTTCCGAACACTGAAGCTTTCTTT

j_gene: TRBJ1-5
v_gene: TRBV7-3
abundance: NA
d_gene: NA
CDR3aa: CASSQEEPNQPQHF
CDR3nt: TGTGCCAGCAGCCAAGAGGAACCAAATCAGCCCCAGCATTTT

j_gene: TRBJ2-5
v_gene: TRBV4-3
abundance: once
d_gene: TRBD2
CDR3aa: CASSPSGGGDQETQYF
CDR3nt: TGCGCCAGCAGCCCCTCGGGTGGGGGGGACCAAGAGACCCAGTACTTC

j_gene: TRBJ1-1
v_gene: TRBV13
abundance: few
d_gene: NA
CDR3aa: CASSQELPNTEAFF
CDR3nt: TGTGCCAGCAGCCAAGAACTGCCGAACACTGAAGCTTTCTTT

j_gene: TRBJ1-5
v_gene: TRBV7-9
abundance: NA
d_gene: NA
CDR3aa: CASSLAGTFNQPQHF
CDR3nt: TGTGCCAGCAGCTTAGCTGGGACCTTTAATCAGCCCCAGCATTTT

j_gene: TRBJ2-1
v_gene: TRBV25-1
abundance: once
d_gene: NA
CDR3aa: CASSELGYNEQFF
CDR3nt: TGTGCCAGCAGTGAATTAGGGTACAATGAGCAGTTCTTC

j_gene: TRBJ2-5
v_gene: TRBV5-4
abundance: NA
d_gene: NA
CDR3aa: CASSTWGDGETQYF
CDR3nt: TGTGCCAGCAGCACCTGGGGAGACGGAGAGACCCAGTACTTC

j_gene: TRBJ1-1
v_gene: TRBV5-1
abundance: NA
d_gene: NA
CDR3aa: CASSSRGGVTEAFF
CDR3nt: TGCGCCAGCAGCTCTAGGGGAGGCGTCACTGAAGCTTTCTTT

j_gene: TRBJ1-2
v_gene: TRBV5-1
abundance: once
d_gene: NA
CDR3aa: CASSLAGLEVGYTF
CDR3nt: TGCGCCAGCAGCTTGGCAGGTCTCGAGGTTGGCTACACCTTC

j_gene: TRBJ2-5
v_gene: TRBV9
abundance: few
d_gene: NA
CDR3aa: CASSADYDETQYF
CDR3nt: TGTGCCAGCAGCGCCGACTACGATGAGACCCAGTACTTC

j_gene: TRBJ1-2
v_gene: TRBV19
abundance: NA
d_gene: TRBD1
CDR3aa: CASSPATGFYGYTF
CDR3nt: TGTGCCAGTAGTCCCGCGACAGGGTTCTATGGCTACACCTTC

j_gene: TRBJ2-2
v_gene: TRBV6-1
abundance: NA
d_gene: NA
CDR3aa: CASSGGGTQNTGELFF
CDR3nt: TGTGCCAGCAGTGGTGGCGGGACGCAGAACACCGGGGAGCTGTTTTTT

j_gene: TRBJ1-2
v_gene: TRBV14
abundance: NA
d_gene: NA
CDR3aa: CASSQPSGEGEANYGYTF
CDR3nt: TGTGCCAGCAGCCAACCCTCCGGGGAGGGGGAAGCTAACTATGGCTACACCTTC

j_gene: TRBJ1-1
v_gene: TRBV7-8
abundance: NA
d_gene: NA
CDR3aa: CASSAGVTEAFF
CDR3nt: TGTGCCAGCAGCGCAGGGGTCACTGAAGCTTTCTTT

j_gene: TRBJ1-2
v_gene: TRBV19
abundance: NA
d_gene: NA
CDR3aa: CASRWDGYTF
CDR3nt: TGTGCCAGTCGATGGGATGGCTACACCTTC

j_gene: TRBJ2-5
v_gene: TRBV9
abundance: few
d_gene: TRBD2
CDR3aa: CASSVSSGWWTSKETQYF
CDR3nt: TGTGCCAGCAGCGTAAGTTCGGGATGGTGGACTAGTAAAGAGACCCAGTACTTC

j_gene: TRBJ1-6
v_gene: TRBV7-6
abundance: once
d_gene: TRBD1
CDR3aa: CASSSDRALSPLHF
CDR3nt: TGTGCCAGCAGCTCGGACAGGGCTCTGTCACCCCTCCACTTT

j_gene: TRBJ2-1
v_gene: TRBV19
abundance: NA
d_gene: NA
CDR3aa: CASSINGDSMNEQFF
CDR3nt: TGTGCCAGTAGTATAAACGGGGATTCCATGAATGAGCAGTTCTTC

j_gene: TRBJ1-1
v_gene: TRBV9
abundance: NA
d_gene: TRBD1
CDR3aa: CASSPRSRQGIIGAFF
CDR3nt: TGTGCCAGCAGCCCCCGGAGTAGACAGGGGATAATAGGAGCTTTCTTT

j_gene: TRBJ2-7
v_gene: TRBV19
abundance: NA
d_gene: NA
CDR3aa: CASSMGGYEQYF
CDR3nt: TGTGCCAGTAGTATGGGCGGCTACGAGCAGTACTTC

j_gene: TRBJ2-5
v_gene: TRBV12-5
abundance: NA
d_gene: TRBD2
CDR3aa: CASGFGTSGSSGGETQYF
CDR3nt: TGTGCTAGTGGTTTCGGGACTAGCGGGAGTTCTGGGGGAGAGACCCAGTACTTC

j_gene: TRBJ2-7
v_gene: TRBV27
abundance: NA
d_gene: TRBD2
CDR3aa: CASRPFSGGIHEQYF
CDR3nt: TGTGCCAGCAGACCATTTAGCGGGGGGATCCACGAGCAGTACTTC

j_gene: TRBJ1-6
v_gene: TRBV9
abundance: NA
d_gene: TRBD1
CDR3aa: CASSGTGTEGVIDNSPLHF
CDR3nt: TGTGCCAGCAGCGGCACCGGGACAGAGGGAGTCATCGATAATTCACCCCTCCACTTT

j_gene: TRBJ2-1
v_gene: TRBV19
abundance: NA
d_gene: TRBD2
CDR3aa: CASSPTSGNEQFF
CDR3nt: TGTGCCAGTAGTCCGACTAGCGGCAATGAGCAGTTCTTC

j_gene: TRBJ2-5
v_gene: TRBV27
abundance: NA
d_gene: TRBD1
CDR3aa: CASSWTGSLQETQYF
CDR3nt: TGTGCCAGCAGCTGGACAGGGAGTTTGCAAGAGACCCAGTACTTC

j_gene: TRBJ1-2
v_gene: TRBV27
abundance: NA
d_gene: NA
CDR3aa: CASSPIFTMSANYGYTF
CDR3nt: TGTGCCAGCAGTCCAATATTCACGATGTCGGCTAACTATGGCTACACCTTC

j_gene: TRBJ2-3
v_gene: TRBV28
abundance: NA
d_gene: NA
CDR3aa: CASSTMDSPDTQYF
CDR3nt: TGTGCCAGCAGTACTATGGACTCACCAGATACGCAGTATTTT

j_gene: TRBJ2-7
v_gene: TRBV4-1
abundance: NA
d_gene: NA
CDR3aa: CASSLNLGARDEQYF
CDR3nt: TGCGCCAGCAGCCTTAATTTAGGGGCCCGGGACGAGCAGTACTTC

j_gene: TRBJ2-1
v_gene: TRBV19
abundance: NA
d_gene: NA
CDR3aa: CASSWSRSYNEQFF
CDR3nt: TGTGCCAGTAGTTGGTCGCGCTCCTACAATGAGCAGTTCTTC

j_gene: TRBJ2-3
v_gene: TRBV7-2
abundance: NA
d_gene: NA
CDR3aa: CASSLGRVTDTQYF
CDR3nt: TGTGCCAGCAGCTTAGGGCGGGTCACAGATACGCAGTATTTT

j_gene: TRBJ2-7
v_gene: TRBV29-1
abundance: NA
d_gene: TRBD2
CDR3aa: CSVEGEGEQYF
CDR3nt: TGCAGCGTTGAAGGGGAGGGCGAGCAGTACTTC

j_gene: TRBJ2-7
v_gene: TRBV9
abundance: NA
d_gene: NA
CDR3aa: CASSITGTEQYF
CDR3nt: TGTGCCAGCAGTATAACAGGGACCGAGCAGTACTTC